Listed here are 5 T cell receptor beta chains from one sample, sequenced in a study of early T cells in non-severe SARS-CoV-2 infection. TCRdb ran MiXCR on the 5' RACE reads and lists one entry per CDR3 protein. The sample lists roughly 50,000 distinct CDR3 sequences, about 9.3% occurring once. Material: whole blood. The receptors stem from an adult who was a healthcare worker with PCR-confirmed SARS-CoV-2 infection or an uninfected control (not recorded which).

There are many counts of this clonotype. The CDR3 is CASSPRVNTEAFF. CDR3 DNA sequence: TGTGCCAGCAGCCCCAGGGTGAACACTGAAGCTTTCTTT. The chain couples TRBV7-6 to TRBJ1-1; D is perhaps TRBD1 (5 bases). The CDR3 is 13 amino acids. CDR1 is SGHVS and CDR2 is FNYEAQ in the germline V gene. The V end was cut by 5 bases, the J end by 0 bases, with 7 bases between.

In this sample, this clonotype turned up once. The rearrangement links TRBV4-2 to TRBJ2-6; D gene unclear. Per the germline V gene, CDR1 is LGHNA and CDR2 is YNFKEQ. Trimming took 0 bases from V and 0 from J, leaving 6 bases between them. The CDR3 loop spans 16 amino acids. This chain's CDR3 is CASSQELGSGANVLTF. The CDR3 bases are TGTGCCAGCAGCCAAGAACTGGGCTCTGGGGCCAACGTCCTGACTTTC.

The table lists this clonotype with many counts. The J gene is TRBJ2-2, the V gene TRBV20-1; 11 bases match TRBD2. The CDR3 has 15 amino acids. The germline V gene has CDR1 DFQATT and CDR2 SNEGSKA (reference sequence). J lost 7 bases, V lost 2 bases, and 6 bases had no gene match. Here the CDR3 reads CSARPSGRKGGELFF. The CDR3 nucleotides are TGCAGTGCTAGACCTAGCGGGAGGAAGGGCGGGGAGCTGTTTTTT.

The J gene is TRBJ1-2, the V gene TRBV5-4; possible D gene TRBD1, 6 bases. The V and J ends lost 5 bases and 6 bases respectively, with 14 bases between them. The CDR3 is made up of 13 amino acids. In germline, CDR1 is SGHNT, CDR2 YYREEE (reference sequence). In DNA, the CDR3 is TGTGCCAGCAGGTCGCAGGGGCTAAATGGCTACACCTTC. Protein product: CASRSQGLNGYTF.

This clonotype was observed a handful of times. This chain connects TRBV28 to TRBJ1-5, with D tentatively TRBD1 (5 bases). Germline assignment: CDR1 MDHEN and CDR2 SYDVKM. V was trimmed by 4 bases and J by 3 bases, leaving 16 bases between them. CDR3 length: 16 residues. The chain's CDR3 is CASSSGTGTYNQPQHF. The CDR3 coding sequence is TGTGCCAGCAGTTCAGGGACTGGGACCTACAATCAGCCCCAGCATTTT.